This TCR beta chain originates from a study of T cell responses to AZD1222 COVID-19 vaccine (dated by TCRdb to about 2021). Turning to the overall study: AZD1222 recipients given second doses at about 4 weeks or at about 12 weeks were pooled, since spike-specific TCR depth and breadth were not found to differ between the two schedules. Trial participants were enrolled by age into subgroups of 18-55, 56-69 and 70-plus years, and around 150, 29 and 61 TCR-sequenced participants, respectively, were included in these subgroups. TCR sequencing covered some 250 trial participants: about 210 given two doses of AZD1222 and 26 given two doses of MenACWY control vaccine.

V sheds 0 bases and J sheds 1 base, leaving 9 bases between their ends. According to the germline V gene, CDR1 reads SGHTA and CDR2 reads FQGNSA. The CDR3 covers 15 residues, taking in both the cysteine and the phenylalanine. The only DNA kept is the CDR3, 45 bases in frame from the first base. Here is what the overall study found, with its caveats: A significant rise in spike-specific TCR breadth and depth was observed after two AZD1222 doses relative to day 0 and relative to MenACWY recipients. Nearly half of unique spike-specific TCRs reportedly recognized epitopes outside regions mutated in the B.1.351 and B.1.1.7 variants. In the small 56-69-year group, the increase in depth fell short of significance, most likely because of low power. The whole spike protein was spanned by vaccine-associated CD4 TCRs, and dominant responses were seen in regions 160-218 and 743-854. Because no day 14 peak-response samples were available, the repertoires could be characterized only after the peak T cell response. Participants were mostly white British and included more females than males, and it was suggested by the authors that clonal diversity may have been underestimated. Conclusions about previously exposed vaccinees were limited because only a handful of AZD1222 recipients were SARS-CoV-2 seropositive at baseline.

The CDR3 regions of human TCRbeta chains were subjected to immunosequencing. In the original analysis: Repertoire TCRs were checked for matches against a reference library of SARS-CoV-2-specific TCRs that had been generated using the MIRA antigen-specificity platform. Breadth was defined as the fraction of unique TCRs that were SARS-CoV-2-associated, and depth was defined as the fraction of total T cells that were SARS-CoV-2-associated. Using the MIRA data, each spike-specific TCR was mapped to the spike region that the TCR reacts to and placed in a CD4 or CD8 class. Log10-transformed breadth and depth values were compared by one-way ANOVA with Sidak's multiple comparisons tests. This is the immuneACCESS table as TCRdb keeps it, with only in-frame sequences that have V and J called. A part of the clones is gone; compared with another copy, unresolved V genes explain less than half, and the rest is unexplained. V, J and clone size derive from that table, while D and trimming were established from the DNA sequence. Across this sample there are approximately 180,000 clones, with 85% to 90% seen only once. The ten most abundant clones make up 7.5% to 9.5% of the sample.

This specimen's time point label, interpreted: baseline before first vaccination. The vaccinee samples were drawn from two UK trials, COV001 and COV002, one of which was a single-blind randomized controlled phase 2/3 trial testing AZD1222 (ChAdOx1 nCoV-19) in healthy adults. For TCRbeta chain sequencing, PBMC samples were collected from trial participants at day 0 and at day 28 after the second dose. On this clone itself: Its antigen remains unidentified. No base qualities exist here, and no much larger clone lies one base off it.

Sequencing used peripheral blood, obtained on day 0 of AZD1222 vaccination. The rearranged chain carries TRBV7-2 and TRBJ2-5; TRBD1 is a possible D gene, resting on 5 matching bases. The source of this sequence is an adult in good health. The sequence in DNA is TGTGCCAGCAGCTTAGCGGGGCAGGGCCAAGAGACCCAGTACTTC. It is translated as CASSLAGQGQETQYF. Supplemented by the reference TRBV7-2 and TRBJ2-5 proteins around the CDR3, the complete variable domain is GAGVSQSPSNKVTEKGKDVELRCDPISGHTALYWYRQSLGQGLEFLIYFQGNSAPDKSGLPSDRFSAERTGGSVSTLTIQRTQQEDSAVYLCASSLAGQGQETQYFGPGTRLLVL.